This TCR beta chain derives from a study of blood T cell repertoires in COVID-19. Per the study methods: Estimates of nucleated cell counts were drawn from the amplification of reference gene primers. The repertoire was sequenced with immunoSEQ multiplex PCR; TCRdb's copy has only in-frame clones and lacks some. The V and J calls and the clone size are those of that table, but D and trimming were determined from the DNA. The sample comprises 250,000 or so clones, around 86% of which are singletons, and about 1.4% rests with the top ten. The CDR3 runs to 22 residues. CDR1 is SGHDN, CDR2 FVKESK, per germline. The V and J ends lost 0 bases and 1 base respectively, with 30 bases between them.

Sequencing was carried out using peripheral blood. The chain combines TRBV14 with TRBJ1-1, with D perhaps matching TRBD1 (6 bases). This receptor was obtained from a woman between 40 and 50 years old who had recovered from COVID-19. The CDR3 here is CASSQDSALNRDGGPGNTEAFF. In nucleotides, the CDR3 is TGTGCCAGCAGCCAAGATTCGGCCTTAAACCGGGACGGGGGGCCTGGGAACACTGAAGCTTTCTTT.